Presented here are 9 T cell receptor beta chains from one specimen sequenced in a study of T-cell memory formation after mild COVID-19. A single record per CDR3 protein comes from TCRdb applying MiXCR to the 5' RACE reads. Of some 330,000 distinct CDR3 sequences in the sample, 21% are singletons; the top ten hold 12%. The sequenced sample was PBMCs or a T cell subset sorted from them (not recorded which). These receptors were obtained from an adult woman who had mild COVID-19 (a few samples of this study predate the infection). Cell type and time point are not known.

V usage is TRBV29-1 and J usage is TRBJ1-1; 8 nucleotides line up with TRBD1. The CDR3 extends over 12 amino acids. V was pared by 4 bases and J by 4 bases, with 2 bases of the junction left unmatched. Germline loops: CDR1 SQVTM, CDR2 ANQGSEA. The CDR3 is CSVVTGGTEAFF. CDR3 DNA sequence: TGCAGCGTTGTAACAGGGGGCACTGAAGCTTTCTTT.

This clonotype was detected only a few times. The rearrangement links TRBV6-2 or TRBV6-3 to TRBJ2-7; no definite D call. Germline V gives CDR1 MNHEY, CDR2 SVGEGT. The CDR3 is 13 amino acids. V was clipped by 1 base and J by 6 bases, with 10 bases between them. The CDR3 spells CASSYLPPIEQYF. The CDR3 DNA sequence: TGTGCCAGCAGTTACTTGCCCCCTATCGAGCAGTACTTC.

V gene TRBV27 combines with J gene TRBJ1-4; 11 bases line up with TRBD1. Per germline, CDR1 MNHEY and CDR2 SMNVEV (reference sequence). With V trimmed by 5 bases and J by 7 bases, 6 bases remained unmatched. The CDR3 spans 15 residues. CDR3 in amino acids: CASSTWTGGFEKLFF. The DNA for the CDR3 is TGTGCCAGCAGTACCTGGACAGGGGGCTTTGAAAAACTGTTTTTT.

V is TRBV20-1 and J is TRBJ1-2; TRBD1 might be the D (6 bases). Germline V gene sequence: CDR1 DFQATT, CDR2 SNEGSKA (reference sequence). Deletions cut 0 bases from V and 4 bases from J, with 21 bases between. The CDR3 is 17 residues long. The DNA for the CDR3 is TGCAGTGCTAGAGATTTCCCTACAGGGATGGGGGGCTATGGCTACACCTTC. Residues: CSARDFPTGMGGYGYTF.

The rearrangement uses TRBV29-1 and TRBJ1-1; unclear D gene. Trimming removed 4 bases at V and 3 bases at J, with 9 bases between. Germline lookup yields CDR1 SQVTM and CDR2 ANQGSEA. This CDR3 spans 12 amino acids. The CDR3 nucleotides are TGCAGCGTTGGAGACTGGGACACTGAAGCTTTCTTT. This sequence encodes CSVGDWDTEAFF.

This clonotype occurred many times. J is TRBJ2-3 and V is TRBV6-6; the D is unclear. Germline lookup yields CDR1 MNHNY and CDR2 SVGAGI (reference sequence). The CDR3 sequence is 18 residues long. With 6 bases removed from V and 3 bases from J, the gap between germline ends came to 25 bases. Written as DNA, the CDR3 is TGTGCCAGCAGCCCTGGCAAAGCAAGCCAAAAAGGAACAGATACGCAGTATTTT. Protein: CASSPGKASQKGTDTQYF.

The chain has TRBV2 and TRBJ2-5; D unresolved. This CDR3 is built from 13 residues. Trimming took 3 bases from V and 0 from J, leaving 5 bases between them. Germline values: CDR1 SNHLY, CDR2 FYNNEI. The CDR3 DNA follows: TGTGCCAGCAGTGACGGATACCAAGAGACCCAGTACTTC. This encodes CASSDGYQETQYF.

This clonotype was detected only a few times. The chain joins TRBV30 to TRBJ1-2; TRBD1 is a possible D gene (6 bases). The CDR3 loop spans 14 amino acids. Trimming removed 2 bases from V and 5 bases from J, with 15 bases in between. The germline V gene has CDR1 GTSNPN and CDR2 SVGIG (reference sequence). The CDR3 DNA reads TGTGCCTGGAGTTTTCCCGGGAGGGGGTATGGCTACACCTTC. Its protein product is CAWSFPGRGYGYTF. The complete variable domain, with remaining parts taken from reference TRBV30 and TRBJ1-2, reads SQTIHQWPATLVQPVGSPLSLECTVEGTSNPNLYWYRQAAGRGLQLLFYSVGIGQISSEVPQNLSASRPQDRQFILSSKKLLLSDSGFYLCAWSFPGRGYGYTFGSGTRLTVV.

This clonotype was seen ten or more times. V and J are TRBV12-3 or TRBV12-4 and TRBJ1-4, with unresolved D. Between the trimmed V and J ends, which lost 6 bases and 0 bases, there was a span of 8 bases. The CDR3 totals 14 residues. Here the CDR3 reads CASSSYATNEKLFF. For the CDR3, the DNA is TGTGCCAGCAGCTCGTACGCAACTAATGAAAAACTGTTTTTT.